These 8 T cell receptor beta chains originate from one sample sequenced in a study of CD8 T cells in ankylosing spondylitis. TCRdb redid the calling of the 5' RACE reads with MiXCR, one entry per CDR3 protein. The repertoire holds around 300,000 distinct CDR3 sequences, with over 12% as singletons. The sample consisted of blood, either unsorted or a sorted T cell fraction (not recorded which). The receptors stem from a male donor with ankylosing spondylitis or in good health (not recorded which).

This clonotype has a handful of counts. The gene calls are TRBV6-1 and TRBJ2-2; 14 nucleotides match TRBD2. This CDR3 region has 14 residues. Germline-derived CDR1 and CDR2 are MNHNS and SASEGT. J was trimmed by 6 bases and V by 10 bases; bases with no gene match: 4. The CDR3 coding sequence is TGTGCCACCAGGACTAGCGGGGGGCCCGGGGAGCTGTTTTTT. Amino acid sequence: CATRTSGGPGELFF.

This clonotype was observed a handful of times. V usage is TRBV5-1 and J usage is TRBJ1-1; 7 bases are shared with TRBD1. J gave up 4 bases and V 0 bases, and 9 bases lay outside the gene matches. CDR3 length equals 16 residues. Germline CDR1 SGHRS, CDR2 YFSETQ. DNA for the CDR3: TGCGCCAGCAGCTTGGACTACAGGGGCGGGAGCACTGAAGCTTTCTTT. Residues: CASSLDYRGGSTEAFF.

This clonotype appeared a few times. The CDR3 nucleotides are TGTGCCAGCAGAACAGGGAGAGGTCAGCCCCAGCATTTT. It specifies CASRTGRGQPQHF. The V and J genes are TRBV6-1 and TRBJ1-5; perhaps TRBD1 as D (6 bases). Germline V gives CDR1 MNHNS, CDR2 SASEGT. Trimming stripped 6 bases from V and 6 bases from J, with 12 bases between. This CDR3 region has 13 residues.

V usage is TRBV4-1 and J usage is TRBJ2-1; 16 bases align to TRBD2. CDR3 size: 17 residues. V shed 4 bases, J shed 2 bases, and the junction held 2 bases outside the gene matches. CDR1 and CDR2 from the germline V gene are MGHRA and YSYEKL. Here the CDR3 DNA reads TGCGCCAGCAGCCGGGGACTAGCGGGGGGGCCCTACAATGAGCAGTTCTTC. This sequence encodes CASSRGLAGGPYNEQFF.

The chain has TRBV30 and TRBJ2-1; D might be TRBD1 (5 bases). Germline V gene data show CDR1 as GTSNPN and CDR2 as SVGIG (reference sequence). V was cut by 7 bases and J by 0 bases, with 16 bases left in between. The CDR3 covers 15 residues. CDR3 region: CASPGATGSYNEQFF. CDR3 nucleotides: TGTGCCTCCCCTGGGGCTACAGGCTCCTACAATGAGCAGTTCTTC.

The chain uses TRBV4-1 and TRBJ1-3; tentative D call: TRBD1 (5 bases). Trimming took 0 bases from V and 8 from J, leaving 23 bases between them. Germline CDR1 reads MGHRA; CDR2 reads YSYEKL. The CDR3 runs to 18 residues. The CDR3 loop is CASSQERSEGILGDTIYF. The CDR3 nucleotides are TGCGCCAGCAGCCAAGAACGGTCGGAGGGGATCTTGGGGGACACCATATATTTT.

This clonotype has just a few counts. This sequence joins TRBV12-3 or TRBV12-4 and TRBJ2-7, with TRBD1 identical over 8 bases. The CDR3 totals 15 residues. The V segment lost 5 bases and the J segment 2 bases; nucleotides outside the gene matches: 8. The CDR3 region has the DNA TGTGCCAGCAGTGCCCAGGGGGCAGGGACCTACGAGCAGTACTTC. Protein product: CASSAQGAGTYEQYF.

The CDR3 DNA follows: TGTGCCACCAGCAGAGGTCTAGCATCGCCCCCCAAAGAGACCCAGTACTTC. It yields the protein CATSRGLASPPKETQYF. The rearrangement links TRBV15 to TRBJ2-5; weak D call: TRBD2 (5 bases). Germline V lookup: CDR1 LNHNV, CDR2 YYDKDF (reference sequence). The CDR3 totals 17 residues. V was trimmed by 1 base and J by 3 bases, leaving 18 bases between them. Together with reference TRBV15 and TRBJ2-5, the CDR3 gives the full variable domain: DAMVIQNPRYQVTQFGKPVTLSCSQTLNHNVMYWYQQKSSQAPKLLFHYYDKDFNNEADTPDNFQSRRPNTSFCFLDIRSPGLGDTAMYLCATSRGLASPPKETQYFGPGTRLLVL.